This T cell receptor beta chain came from a study of cytomegalovirus exposure and HLA in healthy donors (dated by TCRdb to about 2017). For the study in its entirety: In an earlier analysis of some 610 of the donors, approximately 300 Gb of sequence data and roughly 100 million unique TCR beta sequences from 150 million to 200 million T cells were reported. Among 300 to 500 genotyped donors of the cohort, an average of about 220,000 unique TCR beta nucleotide sequences was sequenced per donor, of which roughly 17% were non-productive. The study profiled the T cell repertoires of 666 subjects by immunosequencing and related them to cytomegalovirus serostatus. Typing coverage differed by locus: A, B, C, DRB1 and DQB1 were typed in roughly 629-630 donors, DQA1 in about 510, DPA1 in around 600, and DPB1 in 400 to 490. Rather than drawing on any new phenotypic data, the later analysis identified candidate immune exposures from TCR beta sequences and the way those sequences occurred across donors. In an earlier analysis of 550 to 700 of the donors, high-throughput TCR beta sequencing was used to judge whether each TCR beta V gene segment behaved as functional or pseudogenic. A later genetic analysis used genome-wide SNP genotypes for about 65% of the roughly 670 donors, treating that subset as a discovery cohort. Of the approximately 400 genotyped donors, approximately 83% fell in the genetic ancestry cluster associated with self-reported Caucasian donors. Around 320 gigabases of sequencing data and tens of millions of unique TCR sequences were included in an early release covering about 700 HLA-typed donors. The aim of the study was to test whether cataloging public T cell receptors could identify signatures of past pathogen exposure. About five DR-DQ haplotypes were treated as single units for association and clustering because of strong linkage in the cohort. A later analysis re-examined previously published TCR beta repertoires from over 500 donors and added high-resolution HLA genotyping to investigate patterns of TCR occurrence. Every repertoire in the discovery cohort had been generated on one and the same sequencing platform. HLA typing included class I and class II loci at four-digit resolution. In addition to the first cohort of roughly 700 subjects, a separate validation cohort of over 90 different subjects was used. To predict cytomegalovirus infection status, the study combined high-throughput TCR immunosequencing, statistical association of individual TCRs with disease status, and machine learning. Alongside the repertoire data, information on donor age, sex, ethnicity and CMV serostatus was compiled.

Study-wide findings and limitations: Correlated functional status among segregating V segments might reflect linkage disequilibrium, but an unknown experimental factor could not be ruled out. In vitro tests confirmed that three of the cytomegalovirus-associated TCR beta chains recognize cytomegalovirus antigens. A later genetic analysis associated a missense DCLRE1C variant with V-gene and J-gene trimming of TCR beta chains, and an independent cohort replicated the association. It was suggested by the authors that the approach could potentially be generalized to other disease states and immunological phenotypes. Compared with equally common non-associated chains, HLA-associated TCR beta chains in a later analysis were more clonally expanded and had lower generation probabilities. For the cohort, immune exposure information was limited to CMV serostatus. The sequencing pipeline was judged likely to have produced a cluster of highly shared sequence variants as a technical artifact. The classifier was reported to diagnose cytomegalovirus status with high specificity and sensitivity in both the original and validation cohorts. At a false discovery rate of 0.05, a later analysis linked under 20,000 TCR beta sequences to specific HLA alleles. When HLA alleles, especially DR and DQ, strongly co-occurred, TCR associations were difficult to assign to individual alleles. According to a later analysis, most CMV-associated TCR beta chains appeared to be HLA-restricted, and the HLA associations seemed to be driven largely by CMV exposure. Across donors, most TCR sequences were observed very rarely, whereas some public TCRs were present in many individuals. A later analysis found that TCR association rates varied across HLA loci, with DRB1 alleles showing the most associated TCRs and HLA-C alleles the fewest. Roughly uniform sequencing depth across donors was assumed in presence/absence analyses, although this assumption may not hold. According to a later analysis, parvovirus B19, influenza, CMV and Epstein-Barr virus appeared linked to several top co-occurrence clusters. Because HLA typing was missing for some donors at each locus, association tests included only the typed subset. In an earlier analysis of some 550 of the donors, most TCR beta V segments were observed in productive rearrangements about 87% or about 30% of the time, broadly matching IMGT annotations. Because counts were too low, roughly 16 rarely observed V segments, including chromosome 9 orphons, were left out of the earlier analysis of approximately 580 of the donors. In a later genetic analysis, fewer N-insertions in productive TCRs were reported among donors in an Asian-associated ancestry cluster than the roughly 700-donor mean. This cohort had only TCR beta chains sequenced, and the lack of alpha or paired-chain data limited which features could be detected. The study listed 150 to 200 TCR beta chains as associated with cytomegalovirus. A further reported finding was that TCR beta sequences accurately predicted the HLA-A and HLA-B alleles for most subjects in the first cohort.

Libraries were built with the immunoSEQ multiplex PCR assay. For the multiplex PCR, a mixture combining 60 forward primers for TCR Vbeta segments and 13 reverse primers for TCR Jbeta segments was used. Amplification of the CDR3 region of rearranged TCR beta genes was performed with a multiplex PCR assay on genomic DNA. The Illumina HiSeq System was used to sequence the amplified TCR beta libraries as 87-base-pair reads. Per the authors' processing: In a later analysis, tens of millions of unique TCR beta chains were counted across the roughly 670 repertoires, and around 11 million of these chains were shared by at least two donors. Raw reads were error-corrected and collapsed into unique sequences with a nearest-neighbor algorithm that merged closely related sequences to remove PCR and sequencing errors. To assign V, D and J gene segments, CDR3 sequences were aligned to IMGT reference sequences. For a sequence to be retained, at least a six-nucleotide match to both a V gene segment and a J gene segment was required. Rearrangements were classified as productive when the CDR3 lacked stop codons and remained in frame with V and J, and all other rearrangements were classified as non-productive. CDR3 was defined by IMGT convention, running from the second conserved V-encoded cysteine to the conserved J-encoded phenylalanine. The earlier analysis of about 590 of the donors excluded sequences that lacked an unambiguous match to a single V gene segment. An earlier analysis of 500 to 600 of the donors classified V segments as functional when productive rearrangements were above 56.7% and as segregating when the standard deviation between donors was above 5%. A statistical classification framework was built to diagnose cytomegalovirus status from the catalog of TCR beta chain sequences. A later analysis assigned V and J genes by comparing TCR nucleotide sequences with IMGT/GENE-DB human TR gene sequences. The TCRdist pipeline was used in a later analysis to assign CDR3 sequences and most-parsimonious VDJ recombination scenarios. In a later analysis, every TCR beta chain was defined by the combination of its CDR3 amino acid sequence and its V-gene family, and reads without a unique V-gene family were dropped. To address suspected cross-contamination and a sequencing artifact, a later analysis removed 592 highly shared, low-generation-probability nucleotide sequences. In a later analysis, a clonal expansion index was calculated for each public chain from normalized within-repertoire ranks of inferred template counts. A later analysis computed generation probabilities with a VDJ recombination model fitted to out-of-frame rearrangements, and checked the results against IGoR. In a later analysis, TCR-TCR, TCR-HLA and TCR-CMV co-occurrence was scored with hypergeometric tests, and a repertoire-size bias correction was applied to TCR pairs. To estimate false discovery rates, a later analysis permuted the HLA or CMV assignments 20 times. In a later analysis, co-occurring TCRs were grouped with DBSCAN, and TCRdist sequence similarity was added when clustering was performed within HLA-allele-positive subsets. Co-occurrence clustering excluded repertoires with fewer than 30,000 or more than 120,000 public chains, plus five with anomalous nucleotide sharing. TCRdb carries this immuneACCESS record with in-frame sequences only. Its versions omit some clonotypes, under half of them owing to an unresolved V gene in the studies checked, with the rest unexplained. The V and J calls and clone size were taken over from that table, and D and trimming were inferred from the DNA. This sample is represented by more than 110,000 clones; roughly three quarters of them were singletons. The ten largest clones add up to 3.5% to 5% of the sample.

Of note for this clone: Its specific antigen is unknown. Base qualities are not provided; no much larger clone lies one nucleotide away. Additional DNA sequences in this sample encode the identical CDR3.

In total, 600 or so healthy bone marrow donors made up the cohort. Cohort members were all nominally healthy when sampled, although unrecorded immune exposures were likely present. The donor was CMV seronegative and belonged to the group of roughly 330 seronegative cohort members. Every donor gave a peripheral blood sample, and the peripheral blood mononuclear cells from that sample were used for TCR beta sequencing. Genomic DNA extraction from the blood cell samples was performed with the Qiagen DNeasy Blood Extraction Kit. What was sequenced was PBMCs. This clonotype originated in a man aged 18 to 30 in good health and CMV-seronegative.

The DNA sequence is TGCGCCAGCAGCTTGGGGACAGGGATCGATGAGCAGTTCTTC. Its product reads: CASSLGTGIDEQFF. This receptor chain uses TRBV5-1 and TRBJ2-1; 8 bases in the middle match TRBD1. CDR1 is given as SGHRS and CDR2 as YFSETQ, both from the germline V gene. Including the terminal cysteine and phenylalanine, the CDR3 comprises 14 residues. Just CDR3 DNA is preserved here, 42 bases in frame from base 1. The germline V and J ends show losses of 0 bases and 8 bases respectively, and no gene match explains 4 bases of the junction. This CDR3, with the reference TRBV5-1 and TRBJ2-1 proteins standing in past its ends, gives the full variable domain KAGVTQTPRYLIKTRGQQVTLSCSPISGHRSVSWYQQTPGQGLQFLFEYFSETQRNKGNFPGRFSGRQFSNSRSEMNVSTLELGDSALYLCASSLGTGIDEQFFGPGTRLTVL.